The clone carrying this T cell receptor beta chain was seen only a few times. Its antigen remains unidentified. The data stem from a study of CD8 T cells in ankylosing spondylitis. Study observations and caveats: Clones linked to disease were reported to show significant enrichment in matched ankylosing spondylitis synovial fluid.

Quantitative 5'-RACE was performed with molecular barcodes, and it yielded the TCR beta libraries. MiXCR, run by TCRdb on the 5' RACE reads, gives a single entry per CDR3 protein. The sample shows a few hundred thousand distinct CDR3 sequences, roughly a tenth of them seen only once. Germline CDR1 DFQATT, CDR2 SNEGSKA (reference sequence). V was shortened by 6 bases and J by 0 bases, with 12 bases between the two germline ends. The CDR3 loop spans 13 amino acids. V usage is TRBV20-1 and J usage is TRBJ2-7, with a weak D call TRBD2 (6 bases). This TCR derives from a male donor with ankylosing spondylitis or in good health (not recorded which). The sequenced sample consisted of blood, either unsorted or a sorted T cell fraction (not recorded which). This chain's CDR3 is CSAFGGSSYEQYF. CDR3 coding DNA: TGCAGTGCATTCGGAGGGAGCTCCTACGAGCAGTACTTC.